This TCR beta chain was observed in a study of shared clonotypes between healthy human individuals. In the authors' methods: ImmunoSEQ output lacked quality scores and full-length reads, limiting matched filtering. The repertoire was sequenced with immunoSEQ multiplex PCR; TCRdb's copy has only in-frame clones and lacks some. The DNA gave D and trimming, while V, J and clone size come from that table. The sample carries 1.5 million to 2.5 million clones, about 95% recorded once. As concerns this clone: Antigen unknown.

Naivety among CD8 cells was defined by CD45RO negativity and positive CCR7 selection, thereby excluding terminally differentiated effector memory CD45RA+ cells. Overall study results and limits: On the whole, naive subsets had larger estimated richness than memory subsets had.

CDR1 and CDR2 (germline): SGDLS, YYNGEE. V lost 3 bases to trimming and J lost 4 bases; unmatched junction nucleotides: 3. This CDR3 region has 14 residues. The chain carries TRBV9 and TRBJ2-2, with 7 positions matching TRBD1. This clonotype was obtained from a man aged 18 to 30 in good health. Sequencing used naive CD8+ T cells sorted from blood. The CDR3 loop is CASSEGTATGELFF. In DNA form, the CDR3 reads TGTGCCAGCAGCGAGGGGACAGCCACCGGGGAGCTGTTTTTT.